This T cell receptor beta chain was obtained from a study of cytomegalovirus exposure and HLA in healthy donors. Germline-derived CDR1 and CDR2 are SQVTM and ANQGSEA. The V and J ends lost 4 bases and 0 bases respectively, with 7 bases between them. The CDR3 length is 13 residues. With 60 Vbeta and 13 Jbeta primers, the PCR was carried out. This table comes from immunoSEQ multiplex PCR, and its TCRdb copy is limited to in-frame clones, with some not included. The sample records fewer than 150,000 clones, around 74% being singletons. The receptor was isolated from a man younger than 45 in good health and CMV-seronegative. Sequences were obtained from PBMCs. The chain links TRBV29-1 to TRBJ2-1; tentatively, D is TRBD2 (5 bases). The CDR3 nucleotides read TGCAGCGTTGCGGGGAGCTCCTACAATGAGCAGTTCTTC. Amino acids: CSVAGSSYNEQFF.